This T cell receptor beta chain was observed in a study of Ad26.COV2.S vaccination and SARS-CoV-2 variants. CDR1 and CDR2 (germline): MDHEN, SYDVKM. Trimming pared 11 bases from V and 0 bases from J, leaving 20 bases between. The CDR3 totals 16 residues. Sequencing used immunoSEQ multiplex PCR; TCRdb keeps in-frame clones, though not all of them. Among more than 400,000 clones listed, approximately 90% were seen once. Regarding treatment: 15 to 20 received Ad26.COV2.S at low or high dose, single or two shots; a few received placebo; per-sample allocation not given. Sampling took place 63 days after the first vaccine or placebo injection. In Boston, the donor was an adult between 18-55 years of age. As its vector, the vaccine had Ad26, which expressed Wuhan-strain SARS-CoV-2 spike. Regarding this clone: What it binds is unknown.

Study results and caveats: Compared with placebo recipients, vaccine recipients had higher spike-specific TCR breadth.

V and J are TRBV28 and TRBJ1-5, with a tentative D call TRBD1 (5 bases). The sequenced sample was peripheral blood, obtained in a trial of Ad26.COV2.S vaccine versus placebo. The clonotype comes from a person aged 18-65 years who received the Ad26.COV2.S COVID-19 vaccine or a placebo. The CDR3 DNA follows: TGTGCCTTCCGGGTCGGACACCGTAATAGCAATCAGCCCCAGCATTTT. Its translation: CAFRVGHRNSNQPQHF.